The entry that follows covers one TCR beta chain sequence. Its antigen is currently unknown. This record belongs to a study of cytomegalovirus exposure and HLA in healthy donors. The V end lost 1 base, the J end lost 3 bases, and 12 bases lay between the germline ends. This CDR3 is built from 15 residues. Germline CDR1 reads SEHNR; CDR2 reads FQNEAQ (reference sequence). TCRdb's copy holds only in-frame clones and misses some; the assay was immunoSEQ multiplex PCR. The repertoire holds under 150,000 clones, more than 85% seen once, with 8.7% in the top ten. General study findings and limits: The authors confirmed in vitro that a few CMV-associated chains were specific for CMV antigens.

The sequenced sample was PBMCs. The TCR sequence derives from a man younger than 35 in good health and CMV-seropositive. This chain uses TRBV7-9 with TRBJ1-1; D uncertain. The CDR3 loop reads CASSLVDRRDTEAFF. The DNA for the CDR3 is TGTGCCAGCAGCTTAGTGGATCGGCGGGACACTGAAGCTTTCTTT.